The TCR beta chain under discussion was sequenced for a study of siplizumab effects on memory and regulatory T cells. CDR1 and CDR2 (germline): SGHVS, FQNEAQ. V was cut by 3 bases and J by 2 bases, with 11 bases left in between. The length of the CDR3 is 14 residues. Repertoires were generated with immunoSEQ multiplex PCR, while TCRdb's copy carries only in-frame clones and drops some. The sample consists of over 85,000 clones, approximately 90% of them appearing once. What was sequenced was CD4+ T cells sorted from blood. This receptor was identified in a human donor in good health. The genes are TRBV7-8 and TRBJ2-7; D gene uncertain. The CDR3 loop reads CASSFSGPPYEQYF. The CDR3 coding sequence is TGTGCCAGCAGCTTTTCTGGGCCCCCCTACGAGCAGTACTTC. Variable domain in full (rest from reference TRBV7-8 and TRBJ2-7): GAGVSQSPRYKVAKRGQDVALRCDPISGHVSLFWYQQALGQGPEFLTYFQNEAQLDKSGLPSDRFFAERPEGSVSTLKIQRTQQEDSAVYLCASSFSGPPYEQYFGPGTRLTVT.